This TCR beta chain derives from a study of cytomegalovirus exposure and HLA in healthy donors. Whole-study findings and limits: Later work associated over 15,000 TCR beta sequences with HLA alleles at 0.05 false discovery rate. The records held CMV serostatus as the only immune exposure information.

The CDR3 extends over 14 amino acids. As regards this clone: What it binds is unknown.

13 Jbeta primers and 60 Vbeta primers were used for the PCR. Libraries were prepared by immunoSEQ multiplex PCR; TCRdb keeps only in-frame clonotypes and omits some of them. The sample records roughly 200,000 clones, roughly 74% being singletons. This TCR derives from a woman aged 25 to 39 in good health and CMV-seropositive. This sequence joins TRBV1 and TRBJ2-5; the D segment call TRBD2 is taken from the table without a DNA check. TRBV1 is annotated as a pseudogene. The sequencing sample was made of PBMCs. This chain's CDR3 is CTSPGLADRETQYF. In DNA, the CDR3 is TGCACCAGCCCGGGACTAGCGGATAGGGAGACCCAGTACTTC.